This T cell receptor beta chain was sequenced for a study of tumor and adjacent non-tumor tissue in lung cancer (dated by TCRdb to the late 2010s). Study-level background: Of the cohort, eleven to twelve patients had adenocarcinoma, 2 had squamous cell carcinoma and 1 had small cell lung cancer. Ages among the approximately 15 patients ranged from roughly 30 to 76 years, there were around ten men and 5 women, and disease was at TNM stage I to III. A total of 95 million to 150 million productive TCRbeta reads were generated by sequencing, corresponding to an average of approximately 4.5 million reads per sample. Using bulk TCRbeta repertoires from over twelve lung cancer patients, the study set lung tumor tissue side by side with matched distant non-tumor lung tissue. For each patient, one tumor sample and one normal lung sample were taken, giving under 35 paired specimens that underwent TCRbeta CDR3 sequencing. General conclusions and limits of the study: The cohort had only approximately 15 patients, and the authors noted that larger samples and more detailed clinical data are needed. Tumor tissue showed significantly higher TCR diversity (inverse Simpson) than normal lung tissue, at 431.37 vs 166.20 (P = 0.0075, Mann-Whitney U test). Younger patients had significantly higher TCR diversity, and higher tumor TCR diversity was associated with shorter overall and disease-free survival. Because peripheral blood was not sequenced, the blood TCRbeta repertoires of the lung cancer patients in the study went unexamined. The methods do not name the sequencing platform or mention unique molecular identifiers. In normal lung, the top 100 clones accounted for a significantly larger cumulative share of the repertoire than in tumor tissue.

The library was made by multiplex PCR. The listed sequencing device is Illumina HiSeq 2500. TCRbeta libraries were built by three rounds of nested PCR using primers (Table S4), following protocols modified from ARM-PCR. Before sequencing, PCR products in the 200-500 bp range were cut out of the gel and cleaned up using the QIAquick gel extraction kit. In the source study's methods: Reads were cleaned using Trimmomatic, were merged into complete CDR3 sequences using FLASH, and were assigned to V(D)J germline segments using MiTCR. Clonal diversity was calculated as the inverse Simpson's index using VDJtools. Productive reads were defined as in-frame sequences without a premature stop codon. The public reads were quality trimmed at Q25 with fastp and then assembled into clones with MiXCR by TCRdb, keeping productive beta chains. All rows with the same CDR3 protein become a single entry with the most common DNA and genes. The V and J calls shown here were made by TCRdb, not taken from the authors' results. The sample yields some 99,000 distinct CDR3 sequences; approximately 82% were counted once. More than 35% of the sample is in the top ten clones.

This clonotype was detected many times. The target of this receptor is not known. Sequence at one end of the junction differs from germline and may be a read error. Bulk unsorted tissue served as the source for RNA extraction, and RNA quality was assessed using a NanoDrop ND-1000 and an Agilent 2100. All donors had newly diagnosed lung cancer, had not received prior chemotherapy, and were admitted for thoracic surgery in China between August and November 2014. Patients who had received previous radiotherapy or chemotherapy, or who had another concurrent cancer, were excluded from the study. Pieces of surgical tissue measuring roughly 1-2.2 cm3 were kept in RNAlater solution and held at -80 degrees C until needed. Including the terminal cysteine and phenylalanine, the CDR3 comprises 12 residues. The sequence is cut down to CDR3 DNA, 36 bases in frame from base 1. Taken from the germline V gene, the CDR1 and CDR2 loops are SQVTM and ANQGSEA.

The chain was built from TRBV29-1 and TRBJ2-1, with 11 central nucleotides matching TRBD2. Input material: lung tumor tissue. The sequence derives from a woman aged 55-75 years with non-small cell lung cancer. The CDR3 has the sequence CSVDTSGSGESF. The DNA is TGCAGCGTTGATACTAGCGGGAGCGGTGAAAGCTTC.